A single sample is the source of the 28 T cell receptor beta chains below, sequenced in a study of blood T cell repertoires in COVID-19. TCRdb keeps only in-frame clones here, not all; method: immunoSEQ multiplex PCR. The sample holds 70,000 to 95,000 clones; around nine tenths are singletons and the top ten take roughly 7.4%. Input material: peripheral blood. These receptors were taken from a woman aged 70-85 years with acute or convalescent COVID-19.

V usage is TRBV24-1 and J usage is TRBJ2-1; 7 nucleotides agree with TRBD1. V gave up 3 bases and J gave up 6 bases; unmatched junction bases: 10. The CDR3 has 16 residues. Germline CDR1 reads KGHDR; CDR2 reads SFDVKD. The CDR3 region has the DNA TGTGCCACCAGTGATAGGACCCGGGACAGCCGCAATGAGCAGTTCTTC. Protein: CATSDRTRDSRNEQFF.

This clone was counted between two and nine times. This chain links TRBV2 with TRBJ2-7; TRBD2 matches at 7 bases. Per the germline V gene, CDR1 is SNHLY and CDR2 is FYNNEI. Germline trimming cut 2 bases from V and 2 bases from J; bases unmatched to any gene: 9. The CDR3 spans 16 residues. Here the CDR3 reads CASSENRLAVPYEQYF. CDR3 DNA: TGTGCCAGCAGTGAAAACCGACTAGCCGTGCCCTACGAGCAGTACTTC.

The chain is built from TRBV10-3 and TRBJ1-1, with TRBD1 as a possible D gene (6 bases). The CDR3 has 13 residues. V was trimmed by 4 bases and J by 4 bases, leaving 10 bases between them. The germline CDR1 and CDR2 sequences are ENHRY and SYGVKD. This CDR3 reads CAISATGFTEAFF. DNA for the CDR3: TGTGCCATCAGTGCGACAGGTTTCACTGAAGCTTTCTTT.

The CDR3 is CASNLAGDKETQYF. The CDR3 bases are TGTGCCAGCAACTTAGCGGGGGACAAAGAGACCCAGTACTTC. The rearrangement joins TRBV2 to TRBJ2-5, with 9 nucleotides matching TRBD2. J gave up 3 bases and V 7 bases, and 6 bases lay outside the gene matches. CDR3 length equals 14 residues. Germline lookup yields CDR1 SNHLY and CDR2 FYNNEI.

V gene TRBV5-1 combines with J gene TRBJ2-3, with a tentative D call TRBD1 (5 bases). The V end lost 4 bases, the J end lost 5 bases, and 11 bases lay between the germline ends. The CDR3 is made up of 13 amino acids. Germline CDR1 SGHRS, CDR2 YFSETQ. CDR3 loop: CASSVQGGDTQYF. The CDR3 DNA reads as TGCGCCAGCAGCGTCCAGGGTGGAGATACGCAGTATTTT.

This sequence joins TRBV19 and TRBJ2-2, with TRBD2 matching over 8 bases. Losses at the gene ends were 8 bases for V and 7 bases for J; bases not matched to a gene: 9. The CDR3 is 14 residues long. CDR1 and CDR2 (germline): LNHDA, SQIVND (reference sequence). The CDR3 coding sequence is TGTGCCAGTGGAAAGCGGGAGAGTAGCGGGGAGCTGTTTTTT. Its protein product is CASGKRESSGELFF.

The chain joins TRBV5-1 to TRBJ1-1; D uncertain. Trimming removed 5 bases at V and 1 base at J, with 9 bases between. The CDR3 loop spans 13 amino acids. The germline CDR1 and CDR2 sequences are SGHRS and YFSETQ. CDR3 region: CASSFAGNTEAFF. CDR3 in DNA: TGCGCCAGCAGTTTTGCCGGGAACACTGAAGCTTTCTTT. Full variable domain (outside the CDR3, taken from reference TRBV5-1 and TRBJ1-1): KAGVTQTPRYLIKTRGQQVTLSCSPISGHRSVSWYQQTPGQGLQFLFEYFSETQRNKGNFPGRFSGRQFSNSRSEMNVSTLELGDSALYLCASSFAGNTEAFFGQGTRLTVV.

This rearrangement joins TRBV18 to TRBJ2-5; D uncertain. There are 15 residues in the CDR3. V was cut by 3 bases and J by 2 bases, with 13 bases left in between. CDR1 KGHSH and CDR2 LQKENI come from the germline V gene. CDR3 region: CASSPPSRKQETQYF. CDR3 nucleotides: TGTGCCAGCTCACCTCCCTCGCGGAAACAAGAGACCCAGTACTTC.

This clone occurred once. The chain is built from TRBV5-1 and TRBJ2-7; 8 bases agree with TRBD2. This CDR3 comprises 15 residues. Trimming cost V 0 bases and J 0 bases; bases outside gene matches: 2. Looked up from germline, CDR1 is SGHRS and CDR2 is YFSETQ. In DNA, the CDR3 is TGCGCCAGCAGCTTGGTGGCGGGGGGCTCCTACGAGCAGTACTTC. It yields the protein CASSLVAGGSYEQYF. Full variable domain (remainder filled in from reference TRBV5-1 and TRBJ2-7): KAGVTQTPRYLIKTRGQQVTLSCSPISGHRSVSWYQQTPGQGLQFLFEYFSETQRNKGNFPGRFSGRQFSNSRSEMNVSTLELGDSALYLCASSLVAGGSYEQYFGPGTRLTVT.

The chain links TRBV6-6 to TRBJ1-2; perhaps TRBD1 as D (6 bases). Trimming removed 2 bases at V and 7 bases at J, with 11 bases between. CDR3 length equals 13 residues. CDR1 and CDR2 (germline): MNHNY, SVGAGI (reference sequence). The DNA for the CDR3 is TGTGCCAGCAGTTACGGAACAGGGTTTGGCTACACCTTC. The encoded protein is CASSYGTGFGYTF.

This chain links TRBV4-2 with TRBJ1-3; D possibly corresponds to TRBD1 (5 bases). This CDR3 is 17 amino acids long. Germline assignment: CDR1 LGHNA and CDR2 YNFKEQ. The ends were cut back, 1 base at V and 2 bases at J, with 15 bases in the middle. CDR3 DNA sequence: TGTGCCAGCAGCCAAGGGAGACAGTTAAGGACTGGAAACACCATATATTTT. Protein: CASSQGRQLRTGNTIYF.

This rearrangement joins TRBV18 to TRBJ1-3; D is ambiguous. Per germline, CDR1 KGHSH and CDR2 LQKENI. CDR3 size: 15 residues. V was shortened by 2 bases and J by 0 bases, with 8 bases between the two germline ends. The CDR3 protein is CASSPNTYSGNTIYF. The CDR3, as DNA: TGTGCCAGCTCACCAAACACATACTCTGGAAACACCATATATTTT.

CDR3 nucleotide sequence: TGTGCCAGCAGGTTCAGGACAGGGGGCGAGTACGAGCAGTACTTC. Its protein product is CASRFRTGGEYEQYF. The rearrangement links TRBV13 to TRBJ2-7, with 11 bases lining up with TRBD1. Germline assignment: CDR1 PRHDT and CDR2 FYEKMQ (reference sequence). V gave up 6 bases and J gave up 4 bases; unmatched junction bases: 8. The CDR3 extends over 15 amino acids. Together with reference TRBV13 and TRBJ2-7, the CDR3 gives the full variable domain: AAGVIQSPRHLIKEKRETATLKCYPIPRHDTVYWYQQGPGQDPQFLISFYEKMQSDKGSIPDRFSAQQFSDYHSELNMSSLELGDSALYFCASRFRTGGEYEQYFGPGTRLTVT.

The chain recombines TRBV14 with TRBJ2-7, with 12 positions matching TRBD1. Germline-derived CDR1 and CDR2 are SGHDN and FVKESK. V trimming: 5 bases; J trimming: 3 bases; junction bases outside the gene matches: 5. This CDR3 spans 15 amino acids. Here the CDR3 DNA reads TGTGCCAGCAGCGGCGGGGACAGGGGGCTCTACGAGCAGTACTTC. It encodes CASSGGDRGLYEQYF. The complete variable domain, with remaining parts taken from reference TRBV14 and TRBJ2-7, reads EAGVTQFPSHSVIEKGQTVTLRCDPISGHDNLYWYRRVMGKEIKFLLHFVKESKQDESGMPNNRFLAERTGGTYSTLKVQPAELEDSGVYFCASSGGDRGLYEQYFGPGTRLTVT.

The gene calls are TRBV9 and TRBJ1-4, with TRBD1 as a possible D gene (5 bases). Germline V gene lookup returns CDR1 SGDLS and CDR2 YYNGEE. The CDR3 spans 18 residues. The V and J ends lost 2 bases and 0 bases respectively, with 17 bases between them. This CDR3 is CASSVNPLDTATNEKLFF. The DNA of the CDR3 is TGTGCCAGCAGCGTGAACCCCCTGGACACCGCAACTAATGAAAAACTGTTTTTT.

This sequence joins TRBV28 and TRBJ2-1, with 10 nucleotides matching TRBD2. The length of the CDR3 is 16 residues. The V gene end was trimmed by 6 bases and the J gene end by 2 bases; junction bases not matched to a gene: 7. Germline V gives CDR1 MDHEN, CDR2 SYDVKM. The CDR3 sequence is CASRLFGTSAYNEQFF. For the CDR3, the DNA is TGTGCCAGCAGACTTTTCGGGACTAGCGCCTACAATGAGCAGTTCTTC.

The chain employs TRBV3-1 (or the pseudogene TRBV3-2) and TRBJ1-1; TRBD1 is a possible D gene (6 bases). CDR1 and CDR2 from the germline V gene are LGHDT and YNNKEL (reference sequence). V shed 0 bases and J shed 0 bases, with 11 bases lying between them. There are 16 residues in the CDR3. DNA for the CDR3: TGTGCCAGCAGCCAAGAACGGACAGCAATGAACACTGAAGCTTTCTTT. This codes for CASSQERTAMNTEAFF.

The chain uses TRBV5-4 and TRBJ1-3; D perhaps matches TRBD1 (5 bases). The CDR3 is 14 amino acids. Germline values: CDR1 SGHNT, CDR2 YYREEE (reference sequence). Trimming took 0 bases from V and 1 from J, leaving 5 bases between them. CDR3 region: CASSLAGSGNTIYF. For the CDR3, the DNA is TGTGCCAGCAGCTTGGCAGGGTCTGGAAACACCATATATTTT.

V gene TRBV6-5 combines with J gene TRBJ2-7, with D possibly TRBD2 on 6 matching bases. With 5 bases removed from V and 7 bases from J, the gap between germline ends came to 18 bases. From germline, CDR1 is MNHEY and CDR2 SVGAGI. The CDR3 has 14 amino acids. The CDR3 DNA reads TGTGCCAGCAGTAGGAAGGGACTTCGGGGTGAGCAGTACTTC. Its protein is CASSRKGLRGEQYF.

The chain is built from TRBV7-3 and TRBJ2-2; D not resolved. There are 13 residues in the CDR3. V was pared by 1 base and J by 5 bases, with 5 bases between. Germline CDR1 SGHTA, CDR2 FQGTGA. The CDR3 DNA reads TGTGCCAGCAGCTTAAAGAGAACCGGGGAGCTGTTTTTT. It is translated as CASSLKRTGELFF. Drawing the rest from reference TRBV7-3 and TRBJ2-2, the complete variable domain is GAGVSQTPSNKVTEKGKYVELRCDPISGHTALYWYRQSLGQGPEFLIYFQGTGAADDSGLPNDRFFAVRPEGSVSTLKIQRTERGDSAVYLCASSLKRTGELFFGEGSRLTVL.

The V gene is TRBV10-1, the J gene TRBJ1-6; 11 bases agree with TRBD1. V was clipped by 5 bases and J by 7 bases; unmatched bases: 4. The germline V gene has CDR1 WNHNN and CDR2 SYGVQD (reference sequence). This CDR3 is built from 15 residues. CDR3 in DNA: TGCGCCAGCAGTAGTGGGACAGGGGGGAATTCACCCCTCCACTTT. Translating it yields CASSSGTGGNSPLHF.

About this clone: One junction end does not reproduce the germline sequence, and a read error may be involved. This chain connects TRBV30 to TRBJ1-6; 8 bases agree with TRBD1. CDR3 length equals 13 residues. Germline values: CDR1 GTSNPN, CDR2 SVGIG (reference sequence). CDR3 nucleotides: TGTGCCTGGAGCGGACAGGGTTATTCACCTCTCCACTTT. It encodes CAWSGQGYSPLHF.

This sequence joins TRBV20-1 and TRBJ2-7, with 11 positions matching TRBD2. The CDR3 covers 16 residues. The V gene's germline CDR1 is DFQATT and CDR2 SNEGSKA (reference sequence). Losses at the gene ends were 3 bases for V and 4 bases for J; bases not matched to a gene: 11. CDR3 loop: CSASGGLAGGWYEQYF. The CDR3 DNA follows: TGCAGTGCTAGTGGTGGTCTAGCGGGAGGTTGGTACGAGCAGTACTTC.

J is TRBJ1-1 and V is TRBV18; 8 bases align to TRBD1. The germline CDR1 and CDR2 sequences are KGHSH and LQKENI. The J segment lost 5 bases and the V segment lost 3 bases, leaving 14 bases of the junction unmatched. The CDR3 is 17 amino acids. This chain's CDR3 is CASSPYAGGAVETEAFF. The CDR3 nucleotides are TGTGCCAGCTCACCGTACGCAGGGGGCGCGGTTGAGACTGAAGCTTTCTTT.

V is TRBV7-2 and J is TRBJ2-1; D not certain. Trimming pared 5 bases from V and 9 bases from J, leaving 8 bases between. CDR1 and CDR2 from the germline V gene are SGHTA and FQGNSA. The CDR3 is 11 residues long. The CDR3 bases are TGTGCCAGCAGCATAGGTATTGAGCAGTTCTTC. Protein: CASSIGIEQFF.

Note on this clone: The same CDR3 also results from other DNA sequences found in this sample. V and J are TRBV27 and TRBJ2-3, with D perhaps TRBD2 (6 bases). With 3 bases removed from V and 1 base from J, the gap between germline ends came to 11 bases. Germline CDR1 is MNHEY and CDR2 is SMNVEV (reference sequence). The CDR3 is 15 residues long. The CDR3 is CASSLGGTGTDTQYF. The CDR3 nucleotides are TGTGCCAGCAGTTTGGGGGGTACTGGCACAGATACGCAGTATTTT.

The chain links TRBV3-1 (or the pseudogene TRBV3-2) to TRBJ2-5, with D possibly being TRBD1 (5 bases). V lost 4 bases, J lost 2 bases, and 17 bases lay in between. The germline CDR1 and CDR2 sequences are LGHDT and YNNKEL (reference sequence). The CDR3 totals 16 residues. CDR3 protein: CASSRRGTVTQETQYF. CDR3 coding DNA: TGTGCCAGCAGCCGAAGGGGTACTGTGACACAAGAGACCCAGTACTTC.

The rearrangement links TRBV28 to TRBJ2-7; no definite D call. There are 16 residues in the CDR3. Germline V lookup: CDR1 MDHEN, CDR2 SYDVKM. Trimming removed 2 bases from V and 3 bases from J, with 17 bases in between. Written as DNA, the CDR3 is TGTGCCAGCAGTTTAGGATTAGTGGAGATGAACTACGAGCAGTACTTC. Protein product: CASSLGLVEMNYEQYF.